The next 30 T cell receptor beta chains were all read from a single sample in a study of blood T cell repertoires in COVID-19. Repertoires were generated with immunoSEQ multiplex PCR, while TCRdb's copy carries only in-frame clones and drops some. The sample lists about 300,000 clones; about 90% were seen once. The sequenced sample was peripheral blood. The receptors originated from a man aged 18-30 years who had recovered from COVID-19.

The chain has TRBV3-1 (or the pseudogene TRBV3-2) and TRBJ1-2, with unresolved D. The CDR3 is made up of 12 amino acids. Germline V gene data show CDR1 as LGHDT and CDR2 as YNNKEL (reference sequence). V gave up 1 base and J gave up 8 bases, with 8 bases separating them. In DNA, the CDR3 is TGTGCCAGCAGCCAAGGAAGTCGGGGCTACACCTTC. Translating it yields CASSQGSRGYTF.

The chain recombines TRBV12-3 or TRBV12-4 with TRBJ2-7; no reliable D call. The V and J ends lost 6 bases and 2 bases respectively, with 8 bases between them. This CDR3 has 12 amino acids. The CDR3 bases are TGTGCCAGCAGCACTCTGACCTACGAGCAGTACTTC. It yields the protein CASSTLTYEQYF.

The chain uses TRBV5-8 and TRBJ2-1; TRBD2 might be the D (5 bases). Trimming left V 4 bases short and J 4 bases short, with 12 bases between. Germline V lookup: CDR1 SGHTS, CDR2 YDEGEE. The CDR3 length is 14 residues. The CDR3 nucleotides are TGTGCCAGCAGCAGTGACTACGGATACAATGAGCAGTTCTTC. Translating it yields CASSSDYGYNEQFF. Full variable domain (remainder filled in from reference TRBV5-8 and TRBJ2-1): EAGVTQSPTHLIKTRGQQATLRCSPISGHTSVYWYQQALGLGLQFLLWYDEGEERNRGNFPPRFSGRQFPNYSSELNVNALELEDSALYLCASSSDYGYNEQFFGPGTRLTVL.

The chain joins TRBV13 to TRBJ2-1; 11 bases align to TRBD1. With 4 bases clipped from V and 8 bases from J, the junction kept 10 bases outside the gene matches. There are 16 residues in the CDR3. Germline values: CDR1 PRHDT, CDR2 FYEKMQ (reference sequence). For the CDR3, the DNA is TGTGCCAGCAGCTCCCGGGGGACAGGGGGTTGGGATGAGCAGTTCTTC. As protein: CASSSRGTGGWDEQFF.

The chain recombines TRBV30 with TRBJ2-7; D is unresolved. The V gene lost 0 bases and the J gene lost 3 bases, with 6 bases spanning the gap. The germline gives CDR1 GTSNPN, CDR2 SVGIG (reference sequence). The CDR3 sequence is 12 residues long. The DNA of the CDR3 is TGTGCCTGGAGTGTACTCATCTACGAGCAGTACTTC. The encoded protein is CAWSVLIYEQYF.

The chain couples TRBV5-1 to TRBJ2-3, with D possibly TRBD1 on 6 matching bases. The CDR3 is made up of 15 amino acids. V lost 6 bases, J lost 4 bases, and 18 bases lay in between. CDR1 and CDR2 (germline): SGHRS, YFSETQ. The CDR3 region has the DNA TGCGCCAGCACCATTGGGGCAGGGGCGGCAGATACGCAGTATTTT. It yields the protein CASTIGAGAADTQYF.

V is TRBV5-6 and J is TRBJ2-3, with D possibly TRBD1 on 6 matching bases. The CDR3 has 15 residues. The V end was cut by 0 bases, the J end by 4 bases, with 12 bases between. Germline values: CDR1 SGHDT, CDR2 YYEEEE. This CDR3 reads CASSLEQAGADTQYF. CDR3 DNA sequence: TGTGCCAGCAGCTTGGAACAGGCAGGGGCAGATACGCAGTATTTT.

The chain employs TRBV10-1 and TRBJ2-2; the D is unclear. CDR1 WNHNN and CDR2 SYGVQD come from the germline V gene (reference sequence). The CDR3 has 14 residues. The germline V and J ends were trimmed by 7 bases and 6 bases, with 15 bases remaining between them. This CDR3 reads CASTPGSSSGELFF. CDR3 nucleotide sequence: TGCGCCAGCACCCCTGGGTCTAGTTCCGGGGAGCTGTTTTTT.

V gene TRBV9 combines with J gene TRBJ1-5; D may be TRBD1 (5 bases). Germline V CDR1 and CDR2: SGDLS, YYNGEE. Trimming left V 4 bases short and J 5 bases short, with 16 bases between. The CDR3 sequence is 15 residues long. CDR3 bases: TGTGCCAGCAGCCTAACGCGGGGGGTAGATCAGCCCCAGCATTTT. It specifies CASSLTRGVDQPQHF. The entire variable domain, with the rest obtained from reference TRBV9 and TRBJ1-5, is as follows: DSGVTQTPKHLITATGQRVTLRCSPRSGDLSVYWYQQSLDQGLQFLIQYYNGEERAKGNILERFSAQQFPDLHSELNLSSLELGDSALYFCASSLTRGVDQPQHFGDGTRLSIL.

The chain couples TRBV15 to TRBJ1-1; D call uncertain. Trimming stripped 6 bases from V and 1 base from J, with 12 bases between. CDR1 is LNHNV, CDR2 YYDKDF, per germline (reference sequence). The length of the CDR3 is 14 residues. The CDR3 protein is CATSPYGGNTEAFF. The CDR3 bases are TGTGCCACCAGTCCCTATGGTGGGAACACTGAAGCTTTCTTT. Drawing the rest from reference TRBV15 and TRBJ1-1, the complete variable domain is DAMVIQNPRYQVTQFGKPVTLSCSQTLNHNVMYWYQQKSSQAPKLLFHYYDKDFNNEADTPDNFQSRRPNTSFCFLDIRSPGLGDTAMYLCATSPYGGNTEAFFGQGTRLTVV.

The genes are TRBV5-1 and TRBJ2-2; D is possibly TRBD2 (6 bases). Germline lookup yields CDR1 SGHRS and CDR2 YFSETQ. V was pared by 3 bases and J by 5 bases, with 11 bases between. The CDR3 loop spans 14 amino acids. The CDR3 sequence: CASSSGGVTGELFF. DNA for the CDR3: TGCGCCAGCAGCTCCGGGGGAGTGACCGGGGAGCTGTTTTTT.

V and J are TRBV6-1 and TRBJ1-1; possible D gene TRBD1, 5 bases. The CDR3 totals 13 residues. Trimming left V 3 bases short and J 6 bases short, with 11 bases between. Germline V gene data show CDR1 as MNHNS and CDR2 as SASEGT. This CDR3 is CASSERMTAEAFF. DNA of the CDR3: TGTGCCAGCAGTGAGCGAATGACAGCTGAAGCTTTCTTT.

The chain is built from TRBV7-2 and TRBJ2-1; 7 bases fit TRBD2. The CDR3 runs to 14 residues. Germline CDR1 and CDR2: SGHTA and FQGNSA. The V gene end was trimmed by 2 bases and the J gene end by 3 bases; junction bases not matched to a gene: 1. This chain's CDR3 is CASSLTGGYNEQFF. The CDR3 bases are TGTGCCAGCAGCTTAACGGGGGGCTACAATGAGCAGTTCTTC.

This clone occurred once. The chain has TRBV7-8 and TRBJ1-6; 9 bases match TRBD1. The CDR3 has 16 amino acids. Losses at the gene ends were 5 bases for V and 10 bases for J; bases not matched to a gene: 12. Germline lookup yields CDR1 SGHVS and CDR2 FQNEAQ. The CDR3 nucleotides are TGTGCCAGCAGCCTTCATCGTCCCGGGACAGGGTCACCCCTCCACTTT. It yields the protein CASSLHRPGTGSPLHF.

This chain uses TRBV6-2 or TRBV6-3 with TRBJ1-6; D uncertain. Deletions cut 2 bases from V and 10 bases from J, with 15 bases between. Germline assignment: CDR1 MNHEY and CDR2 SVGEGT. The CDR3 spans 15 residues. As DNA, the CDR3 is TGTGCCAGCAGTTACCAGCAGGCGGGAGGGTCACCCCTCCACTTT. Translation: CASSYQQAGGSPLHF.

This chain links TRBV29-1 with TRBJ1-1, with 7 bases lining up with TRBD1. The length of the CDR3 is 13 residues. V gave up 5 bases and J gave up 3 bases; unmatched junction bases: 6. CDR1 and CDR2 (germline): SQVTM, ANQGSEA. The CDR3 sequence is CSVSEGADTEAFF. In nucleotides, the CDR3 is TGCAGCGTTTCTGAGGGGGCGGACACTGAAGCTTTCTTT.

The chain carries TRBV19 and TRBJ2-1; the D gene is possibly TRBD2 (6 bases). CDR3 length equals 13 residues. Germline V gene data show CDR1 as LNHDA and CDR2 as SQIVND (reference sequence). V was pared by 3 bases and J by 4 bases, with 7 bases between. The CDR3 reads CASSMGLYNEQFF. DNA of the CDR3: TGTGCCAGTAGTATGGGACTTTACAATGAGCAGTTCTTC.

This CDR3 is CASSYGLRTGELFF. The CDR3 DNA follows: TGTGCCAGCAGTTACGGACTTCGCACCGGGGAGCTGTTTTTT. The V and J genes are TRBV6-5 and TRBJ2-2, with D tentatively TRBD2 (5 bases). V lost 2 bases and J 4 bases, leaving 8 bases between the germline ends. CDR3 length: 14 residues. The germline V gene encodes CDR1 MNHEY and CDR2 SVGAGI.

The DNA of the CDR3 is TGTGCCAGCAGCTTACAAAGCCCGCCCACTGAAGCTTTCTTT. This translates into CASSLQSPPTEAFF. This chain uses TRBV7-9 with TRBJ1-1; D is unclear. Between the trimmed V and J ends, which lost 2 bases and 4 bases, there was a span of 11 bases. In germline, CDR1 is SEHNR, CDR2 FQNEAQ (reference sequence). The CDR3 is made up of 14 amino acids.

The chain uses TRBV7-8 and TRBJ2-7; TRBD2 agrees at 9 bases. The V and J ends lost 4 bases and 3 bases, in that order; junction bases with no gene match: 10. Germline V CDR1 and CDR2: SGHVS, FQNEAQ. The CDR3 runs to 16 residues. The CDR3 spells CASSSLAGVGGYEQYF. In DNA, the CDR3 is TGTGCCAGCAGCTCTTTAGCGGGAGTGGGGGGCTACGAGCAGTACTTC.

This chain links TRBV7-6 with TRBJ2-2, with TRBD1 identical over 10 bases. V lost 5 bases to trimming and J lost 4 bases; unmatched junction nucleotides: 1. Germline V gene lookup returns CDR1 SGHVS and CDR2 FNYEAQ. This CDR3 has 14 residues. CDR3 nucleotide sequence: TGTGCCAGCAGCGGACAGGGGGGCACCGGGGAGCTGTTTTTT. Protein: CASSGQGGTGELFF.

On this clone: Other DNA sequences in the same sample also yield this CDR3. J is TRBJ1-1 and V is TRBV9, with 7 bases aligning to TRBD1. Per germline, CDR1 SGDLS and CDR2 YYNGEE. V was pared by 4 bases and J by 5 bases, with 5 bases of the junction left unmatched. The length of the CDR3 is 13 residues. As DNA, the CDR3 is TGTGCCAGCAGCCCCCAGGGGGGAACTGAAGCTTTCTTT. Amino acid sequence: CASSPQGGTEAFF.

The chain has TRBV28 and TRBJ2-7; D is perhaps TRBD1 (5 bases). Trimming stripped 5 bases from V and 3 bases from J, with 11 bases between. Germline V gives CDR1 MDHEN, CDR2 SYDVKM. The CDR3 sequence is 13 residues long. The CDR3 sequence: CASSRGSLYEQYF. CDR3 nucleotide sequence: TGTGCCAGCAGTAGGGGATCTCTCTACGAGCAGTACTTC.

This clone was seen ten or more times. J is TRBJ1-2 and V is TRBV19; D ambiguous. Germline-derived CDR1 and CDR2 are LNHDA and SQIVND (reference sequence). Trimming left V 4 bases short and J 1 base short, with 22 bases between. The CDR3 length is 18 residues. This CDR3 is CASSTSATPRPNNYGYTF. In nucleotides, the CDR3 is TGTGCCAGTAGTACCTCCGCGACTCCTAGGCCCAATAACTATGGCTACACCTTC.

V usage is TRBV11-2 and J usage is TRBJ2-5; 7 positions match TRBD2. From germline, CDR1 is SGHAT and CDR2 FQNNGV. V shed 1 base, J shed 5 bases, and the junction held 4 bases outside the gene matches. The CDR3 extends over 14 amino acids. The DNA for the CDR3 is TGTGCCAGCAGCTTAGCAGTCGGGAGGGAGACCCAGTACTTC. The encoded protein is CASSLAVGRETQYF.

The rearrangement joins TRBV5-1 to TRBJ1-1, with 7 bases fitting TRBD1. CDR1 and CDR2 from the germline V gene are SGHRS and YFSETQ. Trimming cost V 4 bases and J 3 bases; bases outside gene matches: 3. This CDR3 is built from 13 residues. The CDR3 sequence: CASSATGDTEAFF. Here the CDR3 DNA reads TGCGCCAGCAGCGCAACAGGGGACACTGAAGCTTTCTTT. Full variable domain (rest looked up from reference TRBV5-1 and TRBJ1-1): KAGVTQTPRYLIKTRGQQVTLSCSPISGHRSVSWYQQTPGQGLQFLFEYFSETQRNKGNFPGRFSGRQFSNSRSEMNVSTLELGDSALYLCASSATGDTEAFFGQGTRLTVV.

The chain carries TRBV11-3 and TRBJ1-3; D remains unclear. This CDR3 spans 13 amino acids. Germline-derived CDR1 and CDR2 are SGHNT and YENEEA. Trimming pared 3 bases from V and 2 bases from J, leaving 5 bases between. The CDR3 DNA reads as TGTGCCAGCAGCTTCGGGACTGGAAACACCATATATTTT. Protein product: CASSFGTGNTIYF.

The V gene is TRBV2, the J gene TRBJ1-1, with 8 bases fitting TRBD1. CDR3 length: 15 amino acids. Germline CDR1 and CDR2: SNHLY and FYNNEI. The V segment lost 6 bases and the J segment 5 bases; nucleotides outside the gene matches: 11. The CDR3 reads CASREDRAPGTEAFF. The DNA for the CDR3 is TGTGCCAGCAGGGAGGACAGGGCCCCGGGGACTGAAGCTTTCTTT.

The genes are TRBV18 and TRBJ2-6, with D possibly being TRBD1 (6 bases). Germline lookup yields CDR1 KGHSH and CDR2 LQKENI. V was trimmed by 4 bases and J by 2 bases, leaving 15 bases between them. This CDR3 region has 17 residues. The CDR3 is CASSLLQGMPGANVLTF. The CDR3 bases are TGTGCCAGCTCACTTTTACAGGGAATGCCTGGGGCCAACGTCCTGACTTTC. Full variable domain (rest looked up from reference TRBV18 and TRBJ2-6): NAGVMQNPRHLVRRRGQEARLRCSPMKGHSHVYWYRQLPEEGLKFMVYLQKENIIDESGMPKERFSAEFPKEGPSILRIQQVVRGDSAAYFCASSLLQGMPGANVLTFGAGSRLTVL.

This clone was detected only once. The chain has TRBV7-8 and TRBJ2-7; TRBD1 is a possible D gene (6 bases). CDR3 length equals 13 residues. With 1 base removed from V and 2 bases from J, the gap between germline ends came to 6 bases. Germline values: CDR1 SGHVS, CDR2 FQNEAQ. The CDR3: CASSLDRAYEQYF. In DNA, the CDR3 is TGTGCCAGCAGCTTAGACAGGGCCTACGAGCAGTACTTC.